This T cell receptor beta chain was documented in a study of T cell repertoires in cytomegalovirus infection. The wider study: Signatures in public TCR beta sequences pointed to both CMV infection and matching HLA type.

Study-level results: Totalled public TCR beta family frequency picked out people who carried CMV plus the relevant HLA. The ex vivo response showed dominance by HLA-C-restricted CMV-specific TCR beta clonotypes.

Each CDR3 protein gets one entry after TCRdb re-called the reads with MiXCR. The sample has 550,000 to 700,000 distinct CDR3 sequences, under 45% seen once; the top ten hold around 48%. Comment on this clonotype: Its antigen is as yet unknown.

Per the germline V gene, CDR1 is MGHRA and CDR2 is YSYEKL. Trimming removed 3 bases from V and 9 bases from J; junction bases left unmatched: 10. The CDR3 contains 15 residues. The rearrangement links TRBV4-1 to TRBJ2-2; 7 nucleotides match TRBD1. The sample here was cultured PBMCs, taken from culture after CMV antigen stimulation. The source is a human donor in good health (CMV status not recorded). Some clones in this sample may be carry-over from other donors' samples. The CDR3 region is CASSQPGQRHRELFF. CDR3 coding DNA: TGCGCCAGCAGCCAGCCGGGACAGAGGCACCGGGAGCTGTTTTTT.